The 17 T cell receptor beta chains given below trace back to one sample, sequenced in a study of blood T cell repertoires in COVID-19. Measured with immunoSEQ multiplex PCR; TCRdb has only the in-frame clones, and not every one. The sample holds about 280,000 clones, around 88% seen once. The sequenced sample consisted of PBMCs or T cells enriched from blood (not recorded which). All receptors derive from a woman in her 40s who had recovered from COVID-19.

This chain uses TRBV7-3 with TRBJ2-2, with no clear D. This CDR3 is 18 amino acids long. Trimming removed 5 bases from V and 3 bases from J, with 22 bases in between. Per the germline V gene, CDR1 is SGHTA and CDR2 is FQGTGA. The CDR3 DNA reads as TGTGCCAGCAGCCCCCGAATTCGTAACCACCAGGACACCGGGGAGCTGTTTTTT. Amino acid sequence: CASSPRIRNHQDTGELFF.

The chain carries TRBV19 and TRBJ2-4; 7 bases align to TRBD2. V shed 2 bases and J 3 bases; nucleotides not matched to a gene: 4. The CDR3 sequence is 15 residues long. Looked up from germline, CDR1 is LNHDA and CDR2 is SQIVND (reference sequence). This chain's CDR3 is CASSIRGEGKNIQYF. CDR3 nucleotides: TGTGCCAGTAGTATACGGGGGGAGGGCAAAAACATTCAGTACTTC.

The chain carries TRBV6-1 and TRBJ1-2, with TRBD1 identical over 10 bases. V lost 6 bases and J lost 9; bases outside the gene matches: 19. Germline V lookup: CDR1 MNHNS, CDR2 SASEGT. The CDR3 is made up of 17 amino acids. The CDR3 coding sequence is TGTGCCAGCAGAGAACCTCCCACGGGACAGGGGAAGCTCCGCTACACCTTC. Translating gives CASREPPTGQGKLRYTF.

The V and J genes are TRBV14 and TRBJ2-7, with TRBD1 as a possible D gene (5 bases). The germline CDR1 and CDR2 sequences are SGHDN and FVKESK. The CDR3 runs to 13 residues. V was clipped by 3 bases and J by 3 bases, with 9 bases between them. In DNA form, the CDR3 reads TGTGCCAGCAGCCAGCAGGGTATCTACGAGCAGTACTTC. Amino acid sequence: CASSQQGIYEQYF. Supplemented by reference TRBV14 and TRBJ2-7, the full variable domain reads EAGVTQFPSHSVIEKGQTVTLRCDPISGHDNLYWYRRVMGKEIKFLLHFVKESKQDESGMPNNRFLAERTGGTYSTLKVQPAELEDSGVYFCASSQQGIYEQYFGPGTRLTVT.

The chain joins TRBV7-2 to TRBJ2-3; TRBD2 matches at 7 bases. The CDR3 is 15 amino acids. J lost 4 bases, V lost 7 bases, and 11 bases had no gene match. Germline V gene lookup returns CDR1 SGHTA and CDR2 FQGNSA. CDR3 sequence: CASTEPASGPDTQYF. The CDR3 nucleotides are TGTGCCAGCACCGAACCGGCTAGCGGCCCAGATACGCAGTATTTT.

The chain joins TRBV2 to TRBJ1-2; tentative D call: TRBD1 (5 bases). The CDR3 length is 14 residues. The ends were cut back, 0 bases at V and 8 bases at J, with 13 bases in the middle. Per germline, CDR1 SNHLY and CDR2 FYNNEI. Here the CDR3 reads CASSEAQRQKGYTF. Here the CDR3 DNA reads TGTGCCAGCAGTGAAGCGCAGAGACAGAAGGGCTACACCTTC.

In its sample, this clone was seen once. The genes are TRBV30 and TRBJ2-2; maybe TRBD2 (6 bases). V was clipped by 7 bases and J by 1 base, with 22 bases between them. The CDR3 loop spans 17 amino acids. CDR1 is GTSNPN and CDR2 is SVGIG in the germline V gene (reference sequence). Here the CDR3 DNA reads TGTGCCTCCACTCCAGGAGGGCCAGGGAAGAACACCGGGGAGCTGTTTTTT. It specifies CASTPGGPGKNTGELFF. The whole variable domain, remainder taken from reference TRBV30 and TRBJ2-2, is SQTIHQWPATLVQPVGSPLSLECTVEGTSNPNLYWYRQAAGRGLQLLFYSVGIGQISSEVPQNLSASRPQDRQFILSSKKLLLSDSGFYLCASTPGGPGKNTGELFFGEGSRLTVL.

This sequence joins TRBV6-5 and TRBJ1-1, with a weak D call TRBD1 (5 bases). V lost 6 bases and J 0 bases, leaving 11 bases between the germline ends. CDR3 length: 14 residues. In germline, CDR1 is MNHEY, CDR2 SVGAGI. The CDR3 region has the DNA TGTGCCAGCAGCCGACAGAGCATGAACACTGAAGCTTTCTTT. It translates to CASSRQSMNTEAFF.

CDR3 residues: CASSLVYSPGNNEQFF. Here the CDR3 DNA reads TGTGCCAGCAGCTTAGTTTACAGTCCCGGAAACAATGAGCAGTTCTTC. J is TRBJ2-1 and V is TRBV7-2; D uncertain. Germline-derived CDR1 and CDR2 are SGHTA and FQGNSA. This CDR3 spans 16 amino acids. Trimming shortened V by 1 base and J by 5 bases, and 15 bases separated the two germline ends.

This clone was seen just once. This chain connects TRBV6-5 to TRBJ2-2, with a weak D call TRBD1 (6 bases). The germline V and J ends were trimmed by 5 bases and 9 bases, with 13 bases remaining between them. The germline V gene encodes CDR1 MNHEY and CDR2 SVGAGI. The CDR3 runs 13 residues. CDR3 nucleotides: TGTGCCAGCAGTCCAAACAGGGATAGGGAGCTGTTTTTT. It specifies CASSPNRDRELFF.

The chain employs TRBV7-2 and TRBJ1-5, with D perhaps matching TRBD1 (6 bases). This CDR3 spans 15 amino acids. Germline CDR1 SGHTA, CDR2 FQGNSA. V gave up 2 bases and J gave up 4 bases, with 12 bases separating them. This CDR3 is CASSLWGTQNQPQHF. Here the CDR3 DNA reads TGTGCCAGCAGCTTATGGGGGACACAGAATCAGCCCCAGCATTTT.

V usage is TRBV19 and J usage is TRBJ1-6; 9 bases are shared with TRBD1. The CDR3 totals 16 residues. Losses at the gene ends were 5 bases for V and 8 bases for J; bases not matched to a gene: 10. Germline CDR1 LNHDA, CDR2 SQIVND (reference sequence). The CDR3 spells CASSVKGTGTDSPLHF. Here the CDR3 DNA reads TGTGCCAGTAGTGTAAAAGGGACAGGGACGGATTCACCCCTCCACTTT.

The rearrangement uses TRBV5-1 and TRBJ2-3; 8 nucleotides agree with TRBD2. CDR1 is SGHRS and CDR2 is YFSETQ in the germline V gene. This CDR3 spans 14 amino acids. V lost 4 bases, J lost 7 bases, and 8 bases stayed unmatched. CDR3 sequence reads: CASSSGSAPNTQYF. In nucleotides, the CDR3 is TGCGCCAGCAGCAGCGGGAGCGCTCCAAATACGCAGTATTTT. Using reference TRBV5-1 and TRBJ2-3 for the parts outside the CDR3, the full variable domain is KAGVTQTPRYLIKTRGQQVTLSCSPISGHRSVSWYQQTPGQGLQFLFEYFSETQRNKGNFPGRFSGRQFSNSRSEMNVSTLELGDSALYLCASSSGSAPNTQYFGPGTRLTVL.

Written as DNA, the CDR3 is TGTGCCAGCAGCCAAGCCTCACCTAGCGCCCGTGCCTACGAGCAGTACTTC. It yields the protein CASSQASPSARAYEQYF. The V gene is TRBV3-1 (or the pseudogene TRBV3-2), the J gene TRBJ2-7, with a weak D call TRBD2 (6 bases). Trimming left V 1 base short and J 2 bases short, with 18 bases between. This CDR3 region has 17 residues. CDR1 is LGHDT, CDR2 YNNKEL, per germline (reference sequence).

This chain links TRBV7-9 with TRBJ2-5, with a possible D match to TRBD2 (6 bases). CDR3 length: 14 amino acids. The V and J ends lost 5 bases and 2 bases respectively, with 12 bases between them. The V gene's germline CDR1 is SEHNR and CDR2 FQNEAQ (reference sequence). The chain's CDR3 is CASSHSGGQETQYF. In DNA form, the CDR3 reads TGTGCCAGCAGCCATAGTGGAGGGCAAGAGACCCAGTACTTC.

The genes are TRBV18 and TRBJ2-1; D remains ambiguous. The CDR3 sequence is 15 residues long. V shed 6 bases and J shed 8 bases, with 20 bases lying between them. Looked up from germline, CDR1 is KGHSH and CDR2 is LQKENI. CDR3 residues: CASSLTTGSPDEQFF. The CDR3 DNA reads TGTGCCAGCTCCCTTACTACCGGATCCCCCGATGAGCAGTTCTTC.

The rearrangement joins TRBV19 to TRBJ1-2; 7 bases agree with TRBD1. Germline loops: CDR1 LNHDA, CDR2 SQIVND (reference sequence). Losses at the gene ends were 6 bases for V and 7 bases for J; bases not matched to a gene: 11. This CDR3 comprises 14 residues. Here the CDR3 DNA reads TGTGCCAGTAGCCCCAGGGGGGCGAAGAGTGGCTACACCTTC. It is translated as CASSPRGAKSGYTF.